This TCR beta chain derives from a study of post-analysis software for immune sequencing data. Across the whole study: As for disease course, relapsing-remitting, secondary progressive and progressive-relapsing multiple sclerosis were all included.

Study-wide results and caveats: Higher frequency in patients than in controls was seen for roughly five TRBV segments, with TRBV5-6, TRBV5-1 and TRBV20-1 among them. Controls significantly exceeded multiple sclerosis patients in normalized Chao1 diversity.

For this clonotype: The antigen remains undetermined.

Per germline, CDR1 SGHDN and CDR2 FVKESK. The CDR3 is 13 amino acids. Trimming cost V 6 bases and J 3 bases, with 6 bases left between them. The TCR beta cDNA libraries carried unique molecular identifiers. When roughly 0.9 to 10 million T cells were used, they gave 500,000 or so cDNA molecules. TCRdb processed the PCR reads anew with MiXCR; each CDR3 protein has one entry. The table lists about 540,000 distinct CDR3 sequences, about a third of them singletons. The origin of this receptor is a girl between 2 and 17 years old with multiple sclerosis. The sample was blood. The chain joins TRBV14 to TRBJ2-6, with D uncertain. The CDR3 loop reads CASRPLGANVLTF. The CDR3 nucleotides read TGTGCCAGCAGGCCCCTTGGGGCCAACGTCCTGACTTTC.